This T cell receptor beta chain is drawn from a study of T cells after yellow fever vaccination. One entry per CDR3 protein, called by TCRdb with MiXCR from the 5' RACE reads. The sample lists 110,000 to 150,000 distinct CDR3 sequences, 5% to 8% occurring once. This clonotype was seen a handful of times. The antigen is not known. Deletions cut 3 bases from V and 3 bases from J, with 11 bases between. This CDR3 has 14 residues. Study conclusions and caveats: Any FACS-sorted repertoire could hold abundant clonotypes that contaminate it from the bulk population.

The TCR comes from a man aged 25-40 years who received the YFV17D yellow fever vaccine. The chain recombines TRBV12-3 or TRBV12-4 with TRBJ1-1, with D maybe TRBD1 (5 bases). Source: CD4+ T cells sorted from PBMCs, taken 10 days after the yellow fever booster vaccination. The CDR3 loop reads CASSFGGGDTEAFF. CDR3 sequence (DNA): TGTGCCAGCAGTTTCGGGGGAGGCGACACTGAAGCTTTCTTT.